One sample yielded the 4 T cell receptor beta chains listed below, sequenced in a study of shared clonotypes between healthy human individuals. Only in-frame clones appear in the TCRdb table, and some are missing; sequencing was by immunoSEQ multiplex PCR. The sample lists about 610,000 clones, approximately 96% seen once, with 0.11% in the top ten. Naivety among CD8 cells was defined by CD45RO negativity and positive CCR7 selection, thereby excluding terminally differentiated effector memory CD45RA+ cells. The sample taken for sequencing was naive CD8+ T cells sorted from blood. Source of these receptors: a woman aged 25 to 45 in good health.

The genes are TRBV30 and TRBJ1-1, with no clear D. The CDR3 extends over 11 amino acids. Germline lookup yields CDR1 GTSNPN and CDR2 SVGIG (reference sequence). V was trimmed by 4 bases and J by 0 bases, leaving 3 bases between them. CDR3 residues: CAWKMNTEAFF. The CDR3 DNA is TGTGCCTGGAAAATGAACACTGAAGCTTTCTTT.

The rearrangement uses TRBV7-8 and TRBJ1-1; D call uncertain. This CDR3 comprises 11 residues. Deletions cut 2 bases from V and 6 bases from J, with 4 bases between. Germline V gives CDR1 SGHVS, CDR2 FQNEAQ. CDR3 nucleotides: TGTGCCAGCAGCTTAATGGCTGAAGCTTTCTTT. This sequence encodes CASSLMAEAFF.

The gene calls are TRBV13 and TRBJ2-6, with D maybe TRBD2 (6 bases). This CDR3 is 16 amino acids long. V lost 4 bases and J lost 4, with 14 bases in between. Germline CDR1 is PRHDT and CDR2 is FYEKMQ (reference sequence). This chain's CDR3 is CASSSPAGRGANVLTF. The CDR3 DNA is TGTGCCAGCAGCTCCCCGGCAGGGAGGGGGGCCAACGTCCTGACTTTC.

This clone occurred once. This rearrangement joins TRBV27 to TRBJ1-5; maybe TRBD1 (6 bases). Trimming cost V 3 bases and J 6 bases, with 12 bases left between them. CDR1 and CDR2 from the germline V gene are MNHEY and SMNVEV (reference sequence). The CDR3 consists of 14 residues. The CDR3 DNA is TGTGCCAGCAGTTTTAGGGGGGACGGTCAGCCCCAGCATTTT. Protein sequence: CASSFRGDGQPQHF.